What follows describes a single T cell receptor (beta chain). As yet, its antigen is unknown. TCRdb's table, derived via immunoSEQ multiplex PCR, lists solely in-frame clones and lacks some. Here the sample spans roughly 120,000 clones, about 89% being singletons. This specimen belongs to a study of T cell responses to AZD1222 COVID-19 vaccine. General observations from the study: Females made up more of the donors, who were largely white British, and clonal diversity may have come out too low. Of spike-specific TCRs, nearly half reportedly target regions left unmutated in variants. Spike-specific TCR breadth and depth rose after two AZD1222 doses.

V was clipped by 2 bases and J by 5 bases, with 15 bases between them. Germline CDR1 and CDR2: WNHNN and SYGVQD (reference sequence). CDR3 length: 15 amino acids. This sequence was found in an adult who received the AZD1222 COVID-19 vaccine. Sequenced material: peripheral blood, taken 28 days after the second AZD1222 dose. The V call is TRBV10-1, the J call TRBJ1-1; perhaps TRBD1 as D (5 bases). This chain's CDR3 is CASSEDRNAGTEAFF. The CDR3 nucleotides read TGCGCCAGCAGTGAGGACAGAAATGCGGGGACTGAAGCTTTCTTT.